This note documents a single T cell receptor beta chain sequence. The data were obtained in a study of blood T cell repertoires in COVID-19. In the study overall: Sample material is recorded as cDNA or gDNA derived from T cells, B-cell-depleted T cells, or PBMCs.

This CDR3 has 16 amino acids. Losses at the gene ends were 5 bases for V and 4 bases for J; bases not matched to a gene: 8. Germline V lookup: CDR1 PRHDT, CDR2 FYEKMQ (reference sequence). In the authors' methods: Amplification of reference gene primers provided the estimated nucleated cell counts. The repertoire was sequenced with immunoSEQ multiplex PCR; TCRdb's copy has only in-frame clones and lacks some. V and J calls and clone size come straight from that table; D and trimming were deduced from the DNA. Of fewer than 350,000 clones in the sample, roughly 90% were seen once. The V and J genes are TRBV13 and TRBJ1-3; 10 nucleotides align to TRBD1. Material: peripheral blood. This receptor was obtained from a man aged 18-30 years with active or convalescent COVID-19. The CDR3 DNA reads TGTGCCAGCAGCCTACCGGGACAGGGGCAAGGAAACACCATATATTTT. Encoded protein: CASSLPGQGQGNTIYF.